These T cell receptor beta chains were read from a single sample in a study of breast tumors, draining lymph nodes, adjacent tissues. TCRdb fed the multiplex PCR reads into MiXCR, producing one record per CDR3 protein. The data show some 150,000 distinct CDR3 sequences, roughly a third seen once. Sequencing input: axillary lymph node tissue. These receptors all come from a female donor with breast cancer. Some clones in this sample may be carry-over from other donors' samples. CDR3s include the opening cysteine and the closing phenylalanine or tryptophan. A D gene is named only where the DNA matches it firmly. Only part of the rows carry a size: once, few, many, or a class if the clone is expanded.

J gene	D gene	clone size	V gene	CDR3 DNA	CDR3 protein
TRBJ2-7	-	many	TRBV10-3	TGTGCCATCAGTGAGGGGTCCGAGCAGTACTTC	CAISEGSEQYF
TRBJ1-6	-	-	TRBV7-9	TGTGCCAGCAGCCTCCGGGGACCACCCCTCCACTTT	CASSLRGPPLHF
TRBJ1-6	-	once	TRBV5-4	TGTGCCAGCACCAAGGGCAGGGTTAATTCACCCCTCCACTTT	CASTKGRVNSPLHF
TRBJ1-2	TRBD1	many	TRBV27	TGTGCCACGGGACAGGGGGATGGCTACACCTTC	CATGQGDGYTF
TRBJ2-1	-	many	TRBV5-1	TGCGCCAGCAGCCCACCCCGCAGGGCCTACTCCTACAATGAGCAGTTCTTC	CASSPPRRAYSYNEQFF
TRBJ2-3	TRBD2	-	TRBV5-1	TGCGCCAGCAGGGACCTTGAAAGGGGCGGGGGTTCAAGCACAGATACGCAGTATTTT	CASRDLERGGGSSTDTQYF
TRBJ2-5	TRBD1	many	TRBV7-9	TGTGCCAGCAGCTTAATGGACAGGGGACCCCCTGGGGAGACCCAGTACTTC	CASSLMDRGPPGETQYF
TRBJ2-5	-	-	TRBV29-1	-	CSVRGPSFYICSTGGGETQYF
TRBJ1-1	TRBD1	few	TRBV6-6	TGTGCCAGCAGATATCACCAGGGGGCTTCTGAAGCTTTCTTT	CASRYHQGASEAFF
TRBJ2-3	TRBD2	-	TRBV7-2	TGTGCCAGCAGCCCCCAGACTAGCGGGGGCACAGATACGCAGTATTTT	CASSPQTSGGTDTQYF
TRBJ2-5	-	-	TRBV7-3	TGTGCCAGCAGCTTATTACCGGGGTCCACAGAGACCCAGTGCTTC	CASSLLPGSTETQCF
TRBJ2-2	-	many	TRBV20-1	TGCAGTGGGACGAGACAGGTGGACACCGGGGAGCTGTTTTTT	CSGTRQVDTGELFF
TRBJ2-7	TRBD1	many	TRBV5-1	TGCGCCAGCAGCGCATACAGGGGGCGCTTTCCCTACGAGCAGTACTTC	CASSAYRGRFPYEQYF
TRBJ1-1	-	-	TRBV20-1	TGCAGTGCTAGAGATCCTGGGTGGAGCACTGAAGCTTTCTTT	CSARDPGWSTEAFF
TRBJ2-7	-	many	TRBV4-2	TGTGCCAGCAGCCAAGGTGACAGGTACGAGCAGTACTTC	CASSQGDRYEQYF
TRBJ2-3	-	many	TRBV28	TGTGCCAGCAGTTCCCCCGCGACGTACTCTAGCACAGATACGCAGTATTTT	CASSSPATYSSTDTQYF
TRBJ2-1	TRBD2	many	TRBV20-1	TGCAGTGCCTCAGGCTCGGGGCTAGCGGGACGCAATGAGCAGTTCTTC	CSASGSGLAGRNEQFF
TRBJ2-7	-	many	TRBV19	TGTGCCAGTAGTATGGGGGGAGCTGGTTACTACGAGCAGTACTTC	CASSMGGAGYYEQYF
TRBJ1-6	TRBD1	-	TRBV20-1	TGCAGTGCTACGCTCCGGGACAGTCGCAATTCACCCCTCAACTTT	CSATLRDSRNSPLNF
TRBJ2-7	-	-	TRBV5-8	TGTGCCAGCAGCATCGGGACATTCTCAGAGCAGTACTTC	CASSIGTFSEQYF
TRBJ2-2	-	many	TRBV2	TGTGCCAGCACCCCGGGCCAGTACACCGGGGAGCTGTTTTTT	CASTPGQYTGELFF
TRBJ1-5	-	many	TRBV7-2	TGTGCCAGCAGCGCCTTCTCAGCAGGTAATCAGCCCCAGCATTTT	CASSAFSAGNQPQHF
TRBJ2-6	-	-	TRBV28	TGTGCCAGCAGTTTAGTGGGGACAGGGGCCAACGTCCTGACTTTC	CASSLVGTGANVLTF
TRBJ2-6	-	once	TRBV25-1	TGTGCCAACAGTGCGCGCTGGACAGGAATGGGGGGGGCCAGCGTCCTGACTTTC	CANSARWTGMGGASVLTF
TRBJ2-7	TRBD2	many	TRBV3-1	TGTGCCAGCAGCCAAGCGTCTAGCGGACGCAGCCAATACGAGCAGTACTTC	CASSQASSGRSQYEQYF
TRBJ2-3	-	-	TRBV9	TGTGCCAGCAGCGCGACCGGCCAGGGGGGACTCACAGATACGCAGTATTTT	CASSATGQGGLTDTQYF